This T cell receptor (beta chain) came from a study of OX40 agonist ivuxolimab in advanced cancers. Study details: The patients received agonistic anti-OX40 (CD134) antibody ivuxolimab. Intravenous ivuxolimab at 0.01 to 10 mg/kg was given to patients every 2 weeks.

Overall study findings and caveats: Among some nonresponders, normalized T-cell clonal expansion was also low.

Comments on this clone: As yet, its antigen is unknown.

The germline V gene has CDR1 SSHAT and CDR2 FNYEAQ (reference sequence). The CDR3 spans 13 residues. Here immunoSEQ multiplex PCR was the method, and the copy in TCRdb shows in-frame clones only, minus some. The data hold 40,000 to 60,000 clones, with around nine tenths observed a single time. The J gene is TRBJ2-3, the V gene TRBV7-7; 10 bases are a match to TRBD2. This clonotype was obtained from an adult with an advanced solid tumor such as melanoma, head and neck, liver or kidney cancer. The sequenced sample was CD4+ or CD8+ T cells sorted from blood, obtained in a trial of the OX40 agonist ivuxolimab. CDR3 loop: CASGTSVTDTQYF. CDR3 DNA: TGTGCTTCCGGGACTAGCGTCACAGATACGCAGTATTTT. The full variable domain, with the rest looked up from reference TRBV7-7 and TRBJ2-3, is GAGVSQSPRYKVTKRGQDVTLRCDPISSHATLYWYQQALGQGPEFLTYFNYEAQPDKSGLPSDRFSAERPEGSISTLTIQRTEQRDSAMYRCASGTSVTDTQYFGPGTRLTVL.